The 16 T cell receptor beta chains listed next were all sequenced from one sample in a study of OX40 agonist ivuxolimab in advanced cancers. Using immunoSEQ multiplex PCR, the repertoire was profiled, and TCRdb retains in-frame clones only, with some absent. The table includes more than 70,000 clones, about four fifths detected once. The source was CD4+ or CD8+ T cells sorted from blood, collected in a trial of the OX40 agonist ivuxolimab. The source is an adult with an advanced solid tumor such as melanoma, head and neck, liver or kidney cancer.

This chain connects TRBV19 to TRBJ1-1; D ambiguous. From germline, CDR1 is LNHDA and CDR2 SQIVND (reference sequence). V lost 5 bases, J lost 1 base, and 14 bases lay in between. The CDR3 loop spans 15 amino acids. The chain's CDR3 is CASSLMTSSNTEAFF. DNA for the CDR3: TGTGCCAGTAGTTTAATGACAAGTTCGAACACTGAAGCTTTCTTT.

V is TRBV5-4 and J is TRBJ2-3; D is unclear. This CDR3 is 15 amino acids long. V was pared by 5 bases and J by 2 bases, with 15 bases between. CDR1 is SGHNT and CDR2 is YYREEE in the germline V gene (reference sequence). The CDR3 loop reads CASSPGPAFTDTQYF. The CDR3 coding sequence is TGTGCCAGCAGTCCCGGGCCTGCTTTCACAGATACGCAGTATTTT.

Here the CDR3 reads CASTPDNGNTIYF. Here the CDR3 DNA reads TGCGCCAGCACCCCGGACAATGGAAACACCATATATTTT. The V gene is TRBV5-1, the J gene TRBJ1-3; D is possibly TRBD1 (5 bases). The V gene's germline CDR1 is SGHRS and CDR2 YFSETQ. Trimming removed 6 bases from V and 3 bases from J, with 10 bases in between. The CDR3 covers 13 residues.

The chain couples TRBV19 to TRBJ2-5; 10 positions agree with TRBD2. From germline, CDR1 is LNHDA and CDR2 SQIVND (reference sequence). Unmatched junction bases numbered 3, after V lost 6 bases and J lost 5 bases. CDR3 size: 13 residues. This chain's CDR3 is CASSLSGRETQYF. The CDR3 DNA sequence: TGTGCCAGTAGCCTTAGCGGGAGGGAGACCCAGTACTTC.

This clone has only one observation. The CDR3 loop reads CASSPDIQPTYEQYF. Here the CDR3 DNA reads TGTGCCAGCAGCCCGGACATCCAACCCACCTACGAGCAGTACTTC. V usage is TRBV7-6 and J usage is TRBJ2-5, with D maybe TRBD1 (5 bases). The J call is in doubt because the DNA end fits TRBJ2-7 better. The CDR3 totals 15 residues. The germline V gene encodes CDR1 SGHVS and CDR2 FNYEAQ.

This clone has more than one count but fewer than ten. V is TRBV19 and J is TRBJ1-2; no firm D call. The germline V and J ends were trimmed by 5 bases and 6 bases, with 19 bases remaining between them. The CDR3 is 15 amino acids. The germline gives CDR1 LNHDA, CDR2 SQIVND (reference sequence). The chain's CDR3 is CASSGVGFRSHGYTF. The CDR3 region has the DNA TGTGCCAGTAGTGGGGTGGGGTTCCGGTCCCATGGCTACACCTTC.

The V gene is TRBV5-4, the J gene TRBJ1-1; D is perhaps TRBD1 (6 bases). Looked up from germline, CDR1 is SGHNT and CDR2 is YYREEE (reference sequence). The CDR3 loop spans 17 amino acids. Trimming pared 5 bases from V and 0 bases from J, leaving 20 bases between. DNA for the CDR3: TGTGCCAGCAGTAGGGCTGAGGGCGGGGGCATGAACACTGAAGCTTTCTTT. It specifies CASSRAEGGGMNTEAFF.

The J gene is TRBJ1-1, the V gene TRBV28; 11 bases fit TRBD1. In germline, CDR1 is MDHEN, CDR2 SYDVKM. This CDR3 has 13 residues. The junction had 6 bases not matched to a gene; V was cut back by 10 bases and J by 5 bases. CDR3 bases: TGTGCCATCGAGGGACAGGGGGATACTGAAGCTTTCTTT. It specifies CAIEGQGDTEAFF.

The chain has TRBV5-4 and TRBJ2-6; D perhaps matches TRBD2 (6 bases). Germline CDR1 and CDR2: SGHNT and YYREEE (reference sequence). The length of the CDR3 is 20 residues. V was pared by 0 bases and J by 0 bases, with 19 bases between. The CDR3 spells CASSLVTVGDFSSGANVLTF. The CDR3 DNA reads TGTGCCAGCAGCTTGGTAACGGTGGGGGACTTCAGCTCTGGGGCCAACGTCCTGACTTTC.

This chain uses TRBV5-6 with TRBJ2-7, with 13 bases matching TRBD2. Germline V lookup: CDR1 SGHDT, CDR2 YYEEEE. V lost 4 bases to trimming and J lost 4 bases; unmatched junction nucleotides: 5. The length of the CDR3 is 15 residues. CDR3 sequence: CASSLTSGGFYEQYF. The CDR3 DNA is TGTGCCAGCAGCCTGACTAGCGGGGGGTTTTACGAGCAGTACTTC.

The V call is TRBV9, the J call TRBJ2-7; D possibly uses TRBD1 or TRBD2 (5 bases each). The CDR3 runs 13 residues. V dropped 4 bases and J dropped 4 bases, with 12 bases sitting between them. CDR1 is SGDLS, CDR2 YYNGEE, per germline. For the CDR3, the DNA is TGTGCCAGCAGCTCAGGGACCTTTTACGAGCAGTACTTC. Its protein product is CASSSGTFYEQYF. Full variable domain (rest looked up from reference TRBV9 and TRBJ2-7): DSGVTQTPKHLITATGQRVTLRCSPRSGDLSVYWYQQSLDQGLQFLIQYYNGEERAKGNILERFSAQQFPDLHSELNLSSLELGDSALYFCASSSGTFYEQYFGPGTRLTVT.

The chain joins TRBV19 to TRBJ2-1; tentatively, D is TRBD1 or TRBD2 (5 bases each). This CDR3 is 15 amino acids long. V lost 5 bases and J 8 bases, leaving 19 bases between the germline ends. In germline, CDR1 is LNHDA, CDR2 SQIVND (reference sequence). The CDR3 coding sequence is TGTGCCAGTAGTCCGGGGACGACCCAAGGCGATGAGCAGTTCTTC. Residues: CASSPGTTQGDEQFF.

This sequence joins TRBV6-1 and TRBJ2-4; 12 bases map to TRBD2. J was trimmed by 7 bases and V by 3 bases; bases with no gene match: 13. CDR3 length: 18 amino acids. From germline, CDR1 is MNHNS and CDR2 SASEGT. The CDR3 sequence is CASSDRLAGGPRSNIQYF. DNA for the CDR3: TGTGCCAGCAGTGACCGTCTAGCGGGAGGGCCGAGATCTAACATTCAGTACTTC.

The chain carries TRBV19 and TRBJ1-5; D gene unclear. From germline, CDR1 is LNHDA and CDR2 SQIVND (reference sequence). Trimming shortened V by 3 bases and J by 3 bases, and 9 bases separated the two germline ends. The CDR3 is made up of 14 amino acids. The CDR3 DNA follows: TGTGCCAGTAGTATCTACAGACCCAATCAGCCCCAGCATTTT. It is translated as CASSIYRPNQPQHF. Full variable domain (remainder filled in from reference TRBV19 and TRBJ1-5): DGGITQSPKYLFRKEGQNVTLSCEQNLNHDAMYWYRQDPGQGLRLIYYSQIVNDFQKGDIAEGYSVSREKKESFPLTVTSAQKNPTAFYLCASSIYRPNQPQHFGDGTRLSIL.

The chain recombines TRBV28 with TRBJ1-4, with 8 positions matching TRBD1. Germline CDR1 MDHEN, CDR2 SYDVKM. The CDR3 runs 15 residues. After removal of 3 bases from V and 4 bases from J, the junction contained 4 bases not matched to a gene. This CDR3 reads CASSFRGPFNEKLFF. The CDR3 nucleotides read TGTGCCAGCAGTTTCAGGGGGCCCTTTAATGAAAAACTGTTTTTT. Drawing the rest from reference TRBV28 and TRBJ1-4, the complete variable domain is DVKVTQSSRYLVKRTGEKVFLECVQDMDHENMFWYRQDPGLGLRLIYFSYDVKMKEKGDIPEGYSVSREKKERFSLILESASTNQTSMYLCASSFRGPFNEKLFFGSGTQLSVL.

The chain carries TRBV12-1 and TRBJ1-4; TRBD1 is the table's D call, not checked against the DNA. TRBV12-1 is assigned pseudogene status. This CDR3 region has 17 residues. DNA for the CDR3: TGTGCCAGCAGCTCTAAGCCGGACAGGGTCGGGGATGAAAAACTGTTTTTT. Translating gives CASSSKPDRVGDEKLFF.